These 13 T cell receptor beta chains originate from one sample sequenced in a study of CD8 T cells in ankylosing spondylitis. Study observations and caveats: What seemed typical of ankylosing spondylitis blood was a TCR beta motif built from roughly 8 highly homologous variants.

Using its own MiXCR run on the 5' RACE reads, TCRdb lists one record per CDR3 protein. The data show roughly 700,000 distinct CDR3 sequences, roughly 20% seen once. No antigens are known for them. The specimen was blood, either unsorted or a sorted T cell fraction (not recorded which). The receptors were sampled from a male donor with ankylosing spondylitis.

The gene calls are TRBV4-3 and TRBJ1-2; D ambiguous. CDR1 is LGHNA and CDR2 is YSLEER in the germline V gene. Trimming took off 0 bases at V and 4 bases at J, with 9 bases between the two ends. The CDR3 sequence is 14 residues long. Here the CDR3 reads CASSQDLAVYGYTF. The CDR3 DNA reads TGCGCCAGCAGCCAAGATTTGGCGGTCTATGGCTACACCTTC.

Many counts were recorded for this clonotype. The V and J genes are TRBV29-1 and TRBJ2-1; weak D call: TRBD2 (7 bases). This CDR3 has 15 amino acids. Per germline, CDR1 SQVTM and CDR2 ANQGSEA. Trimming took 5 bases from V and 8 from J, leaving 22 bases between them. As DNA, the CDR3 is TGCAGCGTTCCCCCTGGGGGCGGGAGCGTCCATGAGCAGTTCTTC. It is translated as CSVPPGGGSVHEQFF.

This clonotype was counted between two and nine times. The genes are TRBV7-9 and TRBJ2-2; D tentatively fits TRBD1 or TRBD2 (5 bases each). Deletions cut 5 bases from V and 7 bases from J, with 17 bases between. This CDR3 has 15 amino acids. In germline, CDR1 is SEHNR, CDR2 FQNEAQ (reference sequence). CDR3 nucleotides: TGTGCCAGCAGCCGAAGCGGACCCAGGGTCGGGGAGCTGTTTTTT. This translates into CASSRSGPRVGELFF.

CDR3 sequence (DNA): TGTGCCAGCAGCCCGGAGGAAAAAAGGGGAAACACCATATATTTT. Residues: CASSPEEKRGNTIYF. The chain joins TRBV12-3 or TRBV12-4 to TRBJ1-3; D is undetermined. The CDR3 sequence is 15 residues long. Trimming shortened V by 6 bases and J by 4 bases, and 16 bases separated the two germline ends.

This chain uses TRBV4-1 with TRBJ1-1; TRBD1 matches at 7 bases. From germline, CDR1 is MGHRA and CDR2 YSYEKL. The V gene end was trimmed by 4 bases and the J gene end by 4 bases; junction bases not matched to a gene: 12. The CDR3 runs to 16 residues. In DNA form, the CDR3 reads TGCGCCAGCAGCCCCTCGACCACAGGGGCTTTCACTGAAGCTTTCTTT. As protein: CASSPSTTGAFTEAFF.

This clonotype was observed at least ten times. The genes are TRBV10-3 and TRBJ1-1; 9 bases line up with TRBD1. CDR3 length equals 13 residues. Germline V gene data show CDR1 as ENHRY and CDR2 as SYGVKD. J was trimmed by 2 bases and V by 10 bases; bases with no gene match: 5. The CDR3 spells CATGQGINTEAFF. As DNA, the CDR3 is TGTGCCACGGGACAGGGCATTAACACTGAAGCTTTCTTT.

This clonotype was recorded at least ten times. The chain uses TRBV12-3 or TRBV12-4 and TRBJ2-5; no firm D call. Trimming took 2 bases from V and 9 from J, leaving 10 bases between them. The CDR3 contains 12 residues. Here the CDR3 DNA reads TGTGCCAGCAGTTTATCCGGGCCGGCCCAGTACTTC. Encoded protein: CASSLSGPAQYF.

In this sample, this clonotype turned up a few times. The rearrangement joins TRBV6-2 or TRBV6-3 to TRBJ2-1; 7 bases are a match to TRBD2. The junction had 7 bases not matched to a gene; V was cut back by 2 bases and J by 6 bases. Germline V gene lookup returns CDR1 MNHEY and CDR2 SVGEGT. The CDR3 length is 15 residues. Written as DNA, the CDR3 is TGTGCCAGCAGTTACGGCGGGAGTGGGTTCAATGAGCAGTTCTTC. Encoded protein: CASSYGGSGFNEQFF.

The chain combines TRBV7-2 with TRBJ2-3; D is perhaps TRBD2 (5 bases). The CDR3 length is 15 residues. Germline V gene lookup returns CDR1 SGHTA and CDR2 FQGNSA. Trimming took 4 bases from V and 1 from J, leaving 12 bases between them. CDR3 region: CASSSEGMGTDTQYF. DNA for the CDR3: TGTGCCAGCAGCTCAGAGGGAATGGGCACAGATACGCAGTATTTT.

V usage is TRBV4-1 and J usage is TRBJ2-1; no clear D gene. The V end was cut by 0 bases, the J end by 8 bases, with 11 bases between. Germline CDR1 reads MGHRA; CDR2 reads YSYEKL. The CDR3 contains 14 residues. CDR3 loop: CASSQEGPNHEQFF. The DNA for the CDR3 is TGCGCCAGCAGCCAAGAAGGCCCTAACCATGAGCAGTTCTTC.

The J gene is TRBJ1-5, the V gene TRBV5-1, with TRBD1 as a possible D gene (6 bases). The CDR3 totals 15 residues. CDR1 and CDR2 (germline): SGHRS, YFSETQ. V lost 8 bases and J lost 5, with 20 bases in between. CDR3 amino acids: CASSYGGRDDQPQHF. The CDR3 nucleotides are TGCGCCAGTTCCTATGGGGGGCGCGATGATCAGCCCCAGCATTTT.

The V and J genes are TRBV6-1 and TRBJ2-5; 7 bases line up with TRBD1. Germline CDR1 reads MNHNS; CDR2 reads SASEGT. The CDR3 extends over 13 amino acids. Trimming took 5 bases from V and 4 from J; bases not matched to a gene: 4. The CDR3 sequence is CASSRGQRETQYF. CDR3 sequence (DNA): TGTGCCAGCAGTAGGGGACAGCGAGAGACCCAGTACTTC.

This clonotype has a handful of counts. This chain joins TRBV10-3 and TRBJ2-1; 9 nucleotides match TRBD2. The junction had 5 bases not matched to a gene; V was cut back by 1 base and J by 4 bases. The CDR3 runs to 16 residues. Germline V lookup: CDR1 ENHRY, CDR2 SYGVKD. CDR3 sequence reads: CAISEYAGGRYNEQFF. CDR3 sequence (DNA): TGTGCCATCAGTGAGTACGCGGGAGGGCGTTACAATGAGCAGTTCTTC.